This T cell receptor beta chain appears in the sequencing data of a study of vaccination effects on CD4 cells after COVID-19. Using immunoSEQ multiplex PCR, the repertoire was profiled, and TCRdb retains in-frame clones only, with some absent. The data hold some 22,000 clones, with about 72% observed a single time. A remark on this clone: Its antigen remains unknown.

This CDR3 region has 12 residues. Between the trimmed V and J ends, which lost 11 bases and 4 bases, there was a span of 12 bases. Germline V gene data show CDR1 as LNHDA and CDR2 as SQIVND (reference sequence). Pools of viral peptides were used by the ViraFEST assay to expand antigen-specific CD4+ T cells ahead of sequencing. Cultured cells yielded isolated CD4+ T cells after more than nine days. By PCR, the person was confirmed to have had SARS-CoV-2 infection between March and December 2020. The J gene is TRBJ1-5, the V gene TRBV19; weak D call: TRBD1 (6 bases). The sequencing used CD4+ T cells from PBMCs cultured with SARS-CoV-2 spike peptides, collected before COVID-19 vaccination. The sequence was collected from a human donor who had a prior SARS-CoV-2 infection. As DNA, the CDR3 is TGTGCCGTAGGGGGAATGAATCAGCCCCAGCATTTT. It translates to CAVGGMNQPQHF.